This TCR beta chain was sequenced during a study of CD8 T cells in ankylosing spondylitis. TCRdb re-derived calls from the 5' RACE reads in MiXCR, one entry per CDR3 protein. The sample includes approximately 250,000 distinct CDR3 sequences, roughly 8.2% seen only once; the top ten take around 4.9%. General study points: Significantly higher representation of disease-linked clones was reported for matched ankylosing spondylitis synovial fluid.

From germline, CDR1 is ENHRY and CDR2 SYGVKD. CDR3 length: 15 amino acids. Deletions cut 3 bases from V and 1 base from J, with 10 bases between. This clonotype was picked up many times. Its cognate antigen is unknown. The rearrangement uses TRBV10-3 and TRBJ2-4; D is tentatively TRBD1 or TRBD2 (5 bases each). What was sequenced was blood, either unsorted or a sorted T cell fraction (not recorded which). This TCR was sampled from a female donor with ankylosing spondylitis or in good health (not recorded which). This CDR3 is CAISDPGGAKNIQYF. The CDR3 DNA is TGTGCCATCAGTGACCCTGGGGGTGCCAAAAACATTCAGTACTTC.